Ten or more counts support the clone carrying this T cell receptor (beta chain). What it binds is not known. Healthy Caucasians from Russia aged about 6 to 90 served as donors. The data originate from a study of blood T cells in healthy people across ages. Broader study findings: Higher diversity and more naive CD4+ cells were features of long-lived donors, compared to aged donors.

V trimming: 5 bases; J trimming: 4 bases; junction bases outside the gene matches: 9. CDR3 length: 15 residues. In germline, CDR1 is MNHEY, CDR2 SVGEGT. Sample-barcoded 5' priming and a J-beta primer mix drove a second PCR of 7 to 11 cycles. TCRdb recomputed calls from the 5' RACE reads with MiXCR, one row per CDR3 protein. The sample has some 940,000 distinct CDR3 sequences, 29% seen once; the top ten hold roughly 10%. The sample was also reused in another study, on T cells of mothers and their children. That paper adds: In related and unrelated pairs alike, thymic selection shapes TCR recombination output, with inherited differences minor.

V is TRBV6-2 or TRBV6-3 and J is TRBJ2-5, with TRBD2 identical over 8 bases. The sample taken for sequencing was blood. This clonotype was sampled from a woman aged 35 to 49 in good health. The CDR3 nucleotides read TGTGCCAGCAGTACCTCCGCGGGGGGCTCAGAGACCCAGTACTTC. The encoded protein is CASSTSAGGSETQYF.